Shown below are 29 T cell receptor beta chains from a single sample sequenced in a study of T cell responses to AZD1222 COVID-19 vaccine. Profiling relied on immunoSEQ multiplex PCR, and the TCRdb table lists in-frame clones only, not all of them. The top ten clones hold around 6.6% of a sample with 90,000 to 120,000 clones, 85% to 95% of them seen once. The sample was peripheral blood, taken 28 days after the second AZD1222 dose. Every receptor here comes from an adult who received the AZD1222 COVID-19 vaccine.

This clone was found once. The gene calls are TRBV13 and TRBJ1-1; D possibly corresponds to TRBD1 (6 bases). V shed 4 bases and J shed 1 base, with 13 bases lying between them. Germline V gene data show CDR1 as PRHDT and CDR2 as FYEKMQ (reference sequence). The CDR3 sequence is 15 residues long. The CDR3 spells CASSSMTGPNTEAFF. CDR3 bases: TGTGCCAGCAGCTCGATGACAGGACCGAACACTGAAGCTTTCTTT.

The chain employs TRBV19 and TRBJ1-2; TRBD1 agrees at 9 bases. The CDR3 length is 13 residues. The V and J ends lost 5 bases and 4 bases, in that order; junction bases with no gene match: 2. Germline assignment: CDR1 LNHDA and CDR2 SQIVND (reference sequence). CDR3 nucleotide sequence: TGTGCCAGTAGTGAGGACAGGGGCTATGGCTACACCTTC. This codes for CASSEDRGYGYTF.

The chain employs TRBV5-1 and TRBJ2-1; tentatively, D is TRBD1 or TRBD2 (5 bases each). This CDR3 comprises 16 residues. Looked up from germline, CDR1 is SGHRS and CDR2 is YFSETQ. V lost 5 bases and J 4 bases, leaving 19 bases between the germline ends. CDR3 amino acids: CASRPSPGAPYNEQFF. CDR3 in DNA: TGCGCCAGCAGACCGAGCCCCGGGGCTCCTTACAATGAGCAGTTCTTC.

V is TRBV30 and J is TRBJ1-5; 7 bases map to TRBD1. Germline V lookup: CDR1 GTSNPN, CDR2 SVGIG (reference sequence). This CDR3 region has 15 residues. The V segment lost 3 bases and the J segment 5 bases; nucleotides outside the gene matches: 10. In DNA form, the CDR3 reads TGTGCCTGGAGCCACCCGGGACAGAGTTATCAGCCCCAGCATTTT. It is translated as CAWSHPGQSYQPQHF.

This chain links TRBV7-6 with TRBJ1-4; D is undetermined. From germline, CDR1 is SGHVS and CDR2 FNYEAQ. Trimming shortened V by 4 bases and J by 1 base, and 16 bases separated the two germline ends. The CDR3 spans 17 residues. The DNA of the CDR3 is TGTGCCAGCAGCTCCCGCCGGGGTGAGGGAACTAATGAAAAACTGTTTTTT. It is translated as CASSSRRGEGTNEKLFF.

The J gene is TRBJ2-2, the V gene TRBV28; 7 bases map to TRBD1. The V gene's germline CDR1 is MDHEN and CDR2 SYDVKM. The CDR3 contains 14 residues. V trimming: 6 bases; J trimming: 5 bases; junction bases outside the gene matches: 6. Written as DNA, the CDR3 is TGTGCCAGCAGGCGGCAGGGGGAAACCGGGGAGCTGTTTTTT. Translated, it gives CASRRQGETGELFF.

V is TRBV15 and J is TRBJ2-5; D is perhaps TRBD1 or TRBD2 (5 bases each). Looked up from germline, CDR1 is LNHNV and CDR2 is YYDKDF (reference sequence). The ends were cut back, 3 bases at V and 5 bases at J, with 13 bases in the middle. This CDR3 spans 14 amino acids. Written as DNA, the CDR3 is TGTGCCACCAGCAGGGGACCGATGGAGGAGACCCAGTACTTC. As protein: CATSRGPMEETQYF.

Here the CDR3 reads CASSARGASGRWGQETQYF. CDR3 sequence (DNA): TGTGCCAGCAGCGCCCGCGGGGCTAGCGGGAGGTGGGGACAAGAGACCCAGTACTTC. V usage is TRBV11-2 and J usage is TRBJ2-5, with 11 bases identical to TRBD2. The trim removed 5 bases at V and 2 bases at J, leaving 16 bases unmatched. Germline V lookup: CDR1 SGHAT, CDR2 FQNNGV. This CDR3 region has 19 residues.

This chain uses TRBV12-3 or TRBV12-4 with TRBJ2-1; possibly TRBD2 for D (7 bases). V was cut by 5 bases and J by 12 bases, with 14 bases left in between. The CDR3 has 12 residues. CDR3 region: CASSPGGRAQFF. As DNA, the CDR3 is TGTGCCAGCAGTCCCGGGGGGCGCGCGCAGTTCTTC.

This chain joins TRBV7-2 and TRBJ2-3; no definite D call. Germline CDR1 reads SGHTA; CDR2 reads FQGNSA. CDR3 length equals 13 residues. The V and J ends lost 2 bases and 2 bases respectively, with 5 bases between them. CDR3: CASSLRLTDTQYF. DNA for the CDR3: TGTGCCAGCAGCTTAAGACTCACAGATACGCAGTATTTT.

The rearrangement joins TRBV28 to TRBJ1-1; the D gene is possibly TRBD1 (6 bases). This CDR3 comprises 14 residues. Trimming cost V 11 bases and J 5 bases, with 21 bases left between them. Germline V lookup: CDR1 MDHEN, CDR2 SYDVKM. Here the CDR3 DNA reads TGTGCCGCCCCTCCGGGACACGGGCAGACTGAAGCTTTCTTT. As protein: CAAPPGHGQTEAFF.

V usage is TRBV19 and J usage is TRBJ1-5; D ambiguous. Germline CDR1 LNHDA, CDR2 SQIVND (reference sequence). The germline V and J ends were trimmed by 7 bases and 4 bases, with 17 bases remaining between them. This CDR3 has 15 amino acids. In nucleotides, the CDR3 is TGTGCCAGTAACGCAGGTGAGAGGCCGAATCAGCCCCAGCATTTT. Translating it yields CASNAGERPNQPQHF. The variable domain in full, with the rest retrieved from reference TRBV19 and TRBJ1-5, is DGGITQSPKYLFRKEGQNVTLSCEQNLNHDAMYWYRQDPGQGLRLIYYSQIVNDFQKGDIAEGYSVSREKKESFPLTVTSAQKNPTAFYLCASNAGERPNQPQHFGDGTRLSIL.

The J gene is TRBJ1-1, the V gene TRBV6-5; no firm D call. The CDR3 contains 14 residues. The germline V and J ends were trimmed by 7 bases and 3 bases, with 15 bases remaining between them. Germline-derived CDR1 and CDR2 are MNHEY and SVGAGI. DNA of the CDR3: TGTGCCAGCACCCCTATGGGTTATTACACTGAAGCTTTCTTT. It yields the protein CASTPMGYYTEAFF.

This chain connects TRBV25-1 to TRBJ1-3, with a tentative D call TRBD1 (5 bases). Germline CDR1 MGHDK, CDR2 SYGVNS. The germline V and J ends were trimmed by 6 bases and 0 bases, with 15 bases remaining between them. CDR3 size: 16 residues. CDR3 DNA: TGTGCCAGCAGCCTCACGGGACGGAGCTCTGGAAACACCATATATTTT. This encodes CASSLTGRSSGNTIYF.

The chain is built from TRBV5-4 and TRBJ1-2, with TRBD1 matching 7 bases. Trimming removed 4 bases from V and 6 bases from J; junction bases left unmatched: 6. Germline CDR1 reads SGHNT; CDR2 reads YYREEE (reference sequence). The CDR3 runs 13 residues. The CDR3 DNA reads TGTGCCAGCAGCATAGACAGGGTTCATGGCTACACCTTC. Translation gives CASSIDRVHGYTF.

This chain joins TRBV6-2 or TRBV6-3 and TRBJ1-1; 9 positions agree with TRBD1. The length of the CDR3 is 14 residues. V was clipped by 6 bases and J by 7 bases; unmatched bases: 9. Germline V CDR1 and CDR2: MNHEY, SVGEGT. CDR3: CASSQTGTGFEAFF. The CDR3, as DNA: TGTGCCAGCAGCCAAACCGGGACAGGGTTTGAAGCTTTCTTT.

The chain has TRBV2 and TRBJ1-2, with 7 nucleotides matching TRBD1. The CDR3 totals 15 residues. The J segment lost 7 bases and the V segment lost 6 bases, leaving 14 bases of the junction unmatched. Germline V lookup: CDR1 SNHLY, CDR2 FYNNEI. In DNA, the CDR3 is TGTGCCAGCAGCGGGGGACAGTACCTTCTTCCTGGCTACACCTTC. Protein sequence: CASSGGQYLLPGYTF.

V usage is TRBV12-3 or TRBV12-4 and J usage is TRBJ1-5, with D uncertain. The CDR3 covers 12 residues. V dropped 5 bases and J dropped 6 bases, with 8 bases sitting between them. The CDR3, as DNA: TGTGCCAGCAGTGATGGGTTTCAGCCCCAGCATTTT. It encodes CASSDGFQPQHF.

This clone was seen a single time. The rearrangement links TRBV2 to TRBJ2-5; D tentatively fits TRBD1 or TRBD2 (5 bases each). With 6 bases removed from V and 4 bases from J, the gap between germline ends came to 18 bases. CDR3 length equals 15 residues. The germline V gene has CDR1 SNHLY and CDR2 FYNNEI. Here the CDR3 reads CASRGRAQGGETQYF. CDR3 bases: TGTGCCAGCAGGGGGCGGGCCCAAGGCGGAGAGACCCAGTACTTC.

J is TRBJ2-2 and V is TRBV30, with a possible D match to TRBD1 (5 bases). The CDR3 extends over 14 amino acids. The germline CDR1 and CDR2 sequences are GTSNPN and SVGIG (reference sequence). Trimming stripped 4 bases from V and 2 bases from J, with 11 bases between. CDR3 DNA: TGTGCCTGGATAAGTGGACACAACACCGGGGAGCTGTTTTTT. Translation: CAWISGHNTGELFF.

The chain employs TRBV2 and TRBJ1-5; TRBD1 is a possible D gene (5 bases). V was cut by 3 bases and J by 0 bases, with 9 bases left in between. The CDR3 has 15 residues. Germline V lookup: CDR1 SNHLY, CDR2 FYNNEI. CDR3 residues: CASSDEGRSNQPQHF. The CDR3 nucleotides read TGTGCCAGCAGTGATGAGGGGCGTAGCAATCAGCCCCAGCATTTT.

J is TRBJ2-1 and V is TRBV27; 9 bases fit TRBD2. The CDR3 spans 14 residues. V lost 7 bases and J lost 4; bases outside the gene matches: 5. Looked up from germline, CDR1 is MNHEY and CDR2 is SMNVEV (reference sequence). The CDR3 here is CASIGAGGYNEQFF. Written as DNA, the CDR3 is TGTGCCAGCATAGGAGCGGGAGGTTACAATGAGCAGTTCTTC.

CDR3 in DNA: TGTGCCAGCAGCTTGGTAGGGGTAGATACGCAGTATTTT. It specifies CASSLVGVDTQYF. The chain combines TRBV5-6 with TRBJ2-3; tentative D call: TRBD1 (5 bases). The V end was cut by 0 bases, the J end by 5 bases, with 7 bases between. Germline CDR1 reads SGHDT; CDR2 reads YYEEEE. The CDR3 totals 13 residues.

This clone was picked up one time. The chain uses TRBV3-1 (or the pseudogene TRBV3-2) and TRBJ1-2; D is undetermined. The V end was cut by 6 bases, the J end by 6 bases, with 17 bases between. Germline lookup yields CDR1 LGHDT and CDR2 YNNKEL (reference sequence). CDR3 size: 14 residues. The CDR3 nucleotides are TGTGCCAGCAGATTCACGGGGTCAAGTGATGGCTACACCTTC. It translates to CASRFTGSSDGYTF.

The chain couples TRBV5-1 to TRBJ2-7; TRBD1 matches at 7 bases. Germline values: CDR1 SGHRS, CDR2 YFSETQ. With V trimmed by 4 bases and J by 4 bases, 5 bases remained unmatched. The CDR3 totals 13 residues. CDR3 DNA sequence: TGCGCCAGCAGCCACGGGACAGATTACGAGCAGTACTTC. Its protein product is CASSHGTDYEQYF. Full variable domain (outside the CDR3, taken from reference TRBV5-1 and TRBJ2-7): KAGVTQTPRYLIKTRGQQVTLSCSPISGHRSVSWYQQTPGQGLQFLFEYFSETQRNKGNFPGRFSGRQFSNSRSEMNVSTLELGDSALYLCASSHGTDYEQYFGPGTRLTVT.

The chain combines TRBV2 with TRBJ1-3, with 10 bases lining up with TRBD1. CDR3 length: 15 residues. Germline CDR1 reads SNHLY; CDR2 reads FYNNEI. The V segment lost 6 bases and the J segment 2 bases; nucleotides outside the gene matches: 4. DNA of the CDR3: TGTGCCAGCAGCCCAGGACAGGGGGCTGGAAACACCATATATTTT. This encodes CASSPGQGAGNTIYF.

The chain couples TRBV29-1 to TRBJ2-7; D is possibly TRBD2 (6 bases). The V end lost 1 base, the J end lost 2 bases, and 18 bases lay between the germline ends. Germline V gene data show CDR1 as SQVTM and CDR2 as ANQGSEA. This CDR3 is built from 16 residues. The CDR3 here is CSVEGDGNSGAYEQYF. In DNA, the CDR3 is TGCAGCGTTGAAGGGGACGGGAATAGCGGCGCCTACGAGCAGTACTTC.

V and J are TRBV7-2 and TRBJ2-7; TRBD2 aligns across 14 bases. Germline loops: CDR1 SGHTA, CDR2 FQGNSA. The CDR3 loop spans 15 amino acids. V shed 5 bases and J 5 bases; nucleotides not matched to a gene: 5. This chain's CDR3 is CASSLGTSGSDEQYF. The CDR3 coding sequence is TGTGCCAGCAGCCTCGGGACTAGCGGGAGCGACGAGCAGTACTTC.

This sequence joins TRBV7-2 and TRBJ1-1; 8 positions agree with TRBD1. V shed 5 bases and J 3 bases; nucleotides not matched to a gene: 8. Germline V gene lookup returns CDR1 SGHTA and CDR2 FQGNSA. This CDR3 region has 15 residues. CDR3 in amino acids: CASSLRDRLYTEAFF. The CDR3 nucleotides read TGTGCCAGCAGCCTCCGGGACAGGTTGTACACTGAAGCTTTCTTT.